Only a few counts were recorded for the clone carrying this T cell receptor (beta chain). Germline CDR1 reads MNHEY; CDR2 reads SVGEGT. The CDR3 sequence is 16 residues long. V gave up 2 bases and J gave up 9 bases, with 17 bases separating them. Study processing details: Reference gene primer amplification gave nucleated cell count estimates. Using immunoSEQ multiplex PCR, the repertoire was profiled, and TCRdb retains in-frame clones only, with some absent. V and J calls plus clone size are reproduced from that table; the DNA served to infer D and trimming. This table holds 65,000 to 85,000 clones, roughly nine tenths found once. This sample is drawn from a study of blood T cell repertoires in COVID-19. On the study more broadly: Samples came from the United States, Italy and Spain, spanning acute and convalescent COVID-19. Sources were T cells, B-cell-depleted T cells, or PBMCs; the material itself was cDNA or gDNA.

Sequencing input: peripheral blood. The V and J genes are TRBV6-2 or TRBV6-3 and TRBJ1-6; D possibly corresponds to TRBD1 (5 bases). The clonotype comes from a man aged 45-60 years with active COVID-19. The CDR3 reads CASSYPQDGDFSPLHF. DNA of the CDR3: TGTGCCAGCAGTTACCCCCAGGACGGGGACTTTTCACCCCTCCACTTT.